The entry below gives a single T cell receptor (beta chain) sequence along with its context. This clone was counted a few times. Its specific antigen is unknown. No much larger clone exists at a distance of one base, and base qualities are not known. In the germline V gene, CDR1 corresponds to KGHSH and CDR2 to LQKENI. Measured from the cysteine to the phenylalanine, the CDR3 is 15 residues long. Just CDR3 DNA is preserved here, 45 bases in frame from base 1. V lost 1 base and J lost 10 bases; the stretch between them is 17 bases long. Library creation used the immunoSEQ multiplex PCR assay. Here the immuneACCESS table is served through TCRdb, limited to in-frame sequences with V and J called. Missing clones are a known gap in these copies; in checked studies unresolved V genes cover under half, and the rest lacks a known reason. Here the sample has 45,000 to 65,000 clones; 80% to 95% occur a single time. The ten largest clonotypes hold around 3.5% of the sample.

The data stem from a study of T cell changes during pregnancy in multiple sclerosis (dated by TCRdb to the late 2010s). Background for the entire study: The study looked at changes in the T cell repertoire across pregnancy in women with multiple sclerosis.

The specimen was peripheral blood, collected after pregnancy. The chain employs TRBV18 and TRBJ2-1; a tentative D match to TRBD2 spans 5 bases. The clonotype comes from a female donor in good health, enrolled as a control in a pregnancy study. The DNA sequence is TGTGCCAGCTCACCACGGAGCGAGGCTCCGGGGGAGCAGTTCTTC. Its coded protein is CASSPRSEAPGEQFF.